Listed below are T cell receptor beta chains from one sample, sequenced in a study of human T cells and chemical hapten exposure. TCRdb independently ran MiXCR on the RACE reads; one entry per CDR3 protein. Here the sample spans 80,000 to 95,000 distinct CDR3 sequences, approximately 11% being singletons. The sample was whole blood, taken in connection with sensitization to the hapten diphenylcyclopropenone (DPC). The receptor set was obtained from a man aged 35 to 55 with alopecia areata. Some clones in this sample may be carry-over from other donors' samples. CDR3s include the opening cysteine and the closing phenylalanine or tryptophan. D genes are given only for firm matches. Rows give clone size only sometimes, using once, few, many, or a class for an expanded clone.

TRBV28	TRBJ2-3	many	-	TGTGCCAGCAGTCTCCAGACAGCCACAGATACGCAGTATTTT	CASSLQTATDTQYF
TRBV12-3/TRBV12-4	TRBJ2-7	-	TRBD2	TGTGCCAGCAGTCCTTCTAGCGGGAGGAACTACGAGCAGTACTTC	CASSPSSGRNYEQYF
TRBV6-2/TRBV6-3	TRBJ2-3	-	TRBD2	TGTGCCAGCAGTTACCCTAGCGGGATACCGGATACGCAGTATTTT	CASSYPSGIPDTQYF
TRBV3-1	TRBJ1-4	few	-	TGTGCCAGCAGTGAGACAGTGACTAATGAAAAACTGTTTTTT	CASSETVTNEKLFF
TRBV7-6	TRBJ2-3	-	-	TGTGCCAGCAGCTTAGGAGGGCGGGGAAGCACAGATACGCAGTATTTT	CASSLGGRGSTDTQYF
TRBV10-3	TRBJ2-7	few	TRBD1	TGTGCCATCAGTTCGGGGGGACAGGGTCGGGAGCAGTACTTC	CAISSGGQGREQYF
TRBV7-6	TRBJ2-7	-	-	TGTGCCAGCAGCCCGTTGGGAGCGGGCCACTACGAGCAGTACTTC	CASSPLGAGHYEQYF
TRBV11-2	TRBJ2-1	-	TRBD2	TGTGCCAGCAGCAACAGCCCCTTAGCGGGAGGCCACAATGAGCAGTTCTTC	CASSNSPLAGGHNEQFF
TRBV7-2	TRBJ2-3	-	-	TGTGTCAGCAGCTTATTTGGGGGCTCTCGCACAGATACGCAGTATTTT	CVSSLFGGSRTDTQYF
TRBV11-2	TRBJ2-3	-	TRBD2	TGTGCCAGCAGCTCTCAGGGACTAGCGGGAGGGTCTACGCAGTATTTT	CASSSQGLAGGSTQYF
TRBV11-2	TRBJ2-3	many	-	TGTGCCAGCAGCTTTCCCGGGAAGGGGAGAGATACGCAGTATTTT	CASSFPGKGRDTQYF
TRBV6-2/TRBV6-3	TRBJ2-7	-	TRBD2	TGTGCCAGCGGTTTTCTAGCGGGACCCTACGAGCAGTACTTC	CASGFLAGPYEQYF
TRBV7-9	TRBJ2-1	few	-	TGTGCCAGCAGCCAAATCGGATATGAGCAGTTCTTC	CASSQIGYEQFF
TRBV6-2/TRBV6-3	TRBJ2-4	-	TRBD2	TGTGCCAGCAGTTCGCCGCCGCGGGAGCTAGGAAACATTCAGTACTTC	CASSSPPRELGNIQYF
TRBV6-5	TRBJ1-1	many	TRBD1	TGTGCCAGCCTTGGACAGGGAAGAACTGAAGCTTTCTTT	CASLGQGRTEAFF
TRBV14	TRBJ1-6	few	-	TGTGCCAGCAGCCCCACTGGCAGGGCGGGTTCACCCCTCCACTTT	CASSPTGRAGSPLHF
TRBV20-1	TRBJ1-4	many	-	TGCAGTGCTAGGGAAGCATCCTCCGTGTCGGAAAAACTGTTTTTT	CSAREASSVSEKLFF
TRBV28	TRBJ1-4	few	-	TGTGCCAGCAGTTTATCTCCTGAAAAACTGTTTTTT	CASSLSPEKLFF
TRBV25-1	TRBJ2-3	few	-	TGTGCCAGCAGTGATAGCGGACCATCACACACAGATACGCAGTATTTT	CASSDSGPSHTDTQYF
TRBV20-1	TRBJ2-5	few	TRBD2	TGCAGTGCCAAAACTAGCGGAACCGGGGAGACCCAGTACTTC	CSAKTSGTGETQYF
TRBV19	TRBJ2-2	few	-	TGTGCCAGTAGTATAGTGGTGGACACCGGGGAGCTGTTTTTT	CASSIVVDTGELFF
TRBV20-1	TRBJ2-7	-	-	TGCAGTGCTAGCCCCGCCTTAAGACTAGTTAGCTACGAGCAGTACTTC	CSASPALRLVSYEQYF
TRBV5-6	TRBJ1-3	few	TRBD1	TGTGCCAGCAGAAGACAGGGATCAGGAAACACCATATATTTT	CASRRQGSGNTIYF
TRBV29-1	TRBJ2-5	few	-	TGCAGCGTTAGTACGGTGTACCAAGAGACCCAGTACTTC	CSVSTVYQETQYF
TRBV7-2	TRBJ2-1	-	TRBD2	TGTGCCAGCAGCTTAGGTCCTAGCGGTGGACGGGGGTACAATGAGCAGTTCTTC	CASSLGPSGGRGYNEQFF
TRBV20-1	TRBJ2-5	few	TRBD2	TGCAGTGCTTCTCCTCCTATAGCGGGGGAGACCCAGTACTTC	CSASPPIAGETQYF
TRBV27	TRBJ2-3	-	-	TGTGCCAGCAGTTTTGGGGATTCCACAGATACGCAGTATTTT	CASSFGDSTDTQYF
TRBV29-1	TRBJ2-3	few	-	TGCAGCCCGAAGTTTGCAGATACGCAGTATTTT	CSPKFADTQYF
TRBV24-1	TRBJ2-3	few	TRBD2	TGTGCCACCAGTGGCCCACTAGCGGGCCAGCCCCCCGATACGCAGTATTTT	CATSGPLAGQPPDTQYF
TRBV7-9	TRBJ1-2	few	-	TGTGCCAGCAGCCCGACAGCCGGCGGCTACACCTTC	CASSPTAGGYTF
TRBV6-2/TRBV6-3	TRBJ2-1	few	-	TGTGCCAGCACCCACCTAGCGTCACAATTAAACAATGAGCAGTTCTTC	CASTHLASQLNNEQFF
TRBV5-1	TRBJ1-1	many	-	TGCGCCAGCAGCCCCGCGAGTCAGGGAGAAGCTTTCTTT	CASSPASQGEAFF
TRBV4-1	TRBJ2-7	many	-	TGCGCCAGCAGCCAAGATCGTATACAGACCCACGAGCAGTACTTC	CASSQDRIQTHEQYF
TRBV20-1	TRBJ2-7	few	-	TGCAGTGCTAGTACAGGGTGGGAGCAGTACTTC	CSASTGWEQYF
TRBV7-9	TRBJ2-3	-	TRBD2	TGTGCCAGCAGCACCCGACTAGCGGGAGAATCAGATACGCAGTATTTT	CASSTRLAGESDTQYF
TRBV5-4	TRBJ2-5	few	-	TGTGCCAGCAGAGTTCCGGGGCCTGGAGAGACCCAGTACTTC	CASRVPGPGETQYF
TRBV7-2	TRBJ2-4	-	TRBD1	TGTGCCAGCAGCCTAATACCACAGGGGGGCAAAAACATTCAGTACTTC	CASSLIPQGGKNIQYF
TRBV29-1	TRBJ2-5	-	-	TGCAGCGTTGGTTCTAGGGGTACGGGGGAGACCCAGTACTTC	CSVGSRGTGETQYF
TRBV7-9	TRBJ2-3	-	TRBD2	TGTGCCAGCAGCCCCCGGGGCCGAGGGACTAGCGGAGATACGCAGTATTTT	CASSPRGRGTSGDTQYF
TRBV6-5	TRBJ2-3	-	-	TGTGCCAGCAGGCCCCCGGGTTCCCCCTCAGATACGCAGTATTTT	CASRPPGSPSDTQYF
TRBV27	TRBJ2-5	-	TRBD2	TGTGCCAGCAGTTTATCCCCACTAGCGGGAGGATATGAGACCCAGTACTTC	CASSLSPLAGGYETQYF
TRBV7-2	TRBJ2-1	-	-	TGTGCCAGCAGCTCGACAGGATTCACCCATGAGCAGTTCTTC	CASSSTGFTHEQFF
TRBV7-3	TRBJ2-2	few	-	TGTGCCAGCAGCTTAACGGCACAGGGCCCGAGCACCGGGGAGCTGTTTTTT	CASSLTAQGPSTGELFF
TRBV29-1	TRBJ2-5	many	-	TGCAGCGGTAACCTTGAGGGAGAGACCCAGTACTTC	CSGNLEGETQYF
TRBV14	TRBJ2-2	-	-	TGTGCCAGCAGCCAAAACACTCCCGACACCGGGGAGCTGTTTTTT	CASSQNTPDTGELFF
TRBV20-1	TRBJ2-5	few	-	TGCAGTGCTGCCCGATTGAGTCAAGAGACCCAGTACTTC	CSAARLSQETQYF
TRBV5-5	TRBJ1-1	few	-	TGTGCCAGCAGCCCAGGCGCCGGAGGGTGGGGAGCCAACACTGAAGCTTTCTTT	CASSPGAGGWGANTEAFF
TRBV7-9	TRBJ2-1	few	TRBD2	TGTGCCAGCAGCAAAAATTTACCTCAAACTAGCGTTAGGGCCAATGAGCAGTTCTTC	CASSKNLPQTSVRANEQFF
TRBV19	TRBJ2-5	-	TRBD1	TGTGCCAGCAACAGGGGGAGGCAAGAGACCCAGTACTTC	CASNRGRQETQYF
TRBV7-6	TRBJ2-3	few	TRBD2	TGTGCCAGCAGCTTGCGGGAGGGGGCCACAGATACGCAGTATTTT	CASSLREGATDTQYF
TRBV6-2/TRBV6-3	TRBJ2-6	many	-	TGTGCCAGCAGTTACTCTGGGGCCAACGTCCTGACTTTC	CASSYSGANVLTF
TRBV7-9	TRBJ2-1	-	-	TGTGCCAGCAGCTTAGCTGGGTTGCGTATTGGGCAGTTCTTC	CASSLAGLRIGQFF
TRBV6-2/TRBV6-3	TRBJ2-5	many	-	TGTGCCAGCCTCATCGAGCCCTCAAAAGAGACCCAGTACTTC	CASLIEPSKETQYF
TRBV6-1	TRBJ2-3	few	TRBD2	TGTGCCAGCAGTCTTAGCGGGAGGGTAGGAGATACGCAGTATTTT	CASSLSGRVGDTQYF
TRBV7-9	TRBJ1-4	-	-	TGTGCCAGCAGCTCGACCCGGGACATTGCAACTAATGAAAAACTGTTTTTT	CASSSTRDIATNEKLFF